Below are 5 T cell receptor beta chains sequenced from a single sample in a study of breast tumors, draining lymph nodes, adjacent tissues. Each CDR3 protein is one row after TCRdb ran MiXCR on the multiplex PCR reads. The sample has over 130,000 distinct CDR3 sequences, about 33% seen once. The lymph nodes were axillary draining lymph nodes from breast cancer patients. The sample comprised axillary lymph node tissue. The source is a female donor with breast cancer. Some clones in this sample may be carry-over from other donors' samples.

The table lists this clonotype with many counts. V gene TRBV19 combines with J gene TRBJ2-3; 9 positions agree with TRBD1. Germline assignment: CDR1 LNHDA and CDR2 SQIVND (reference sequence). The CDR3 length is 14 residues. Trimming at V came to 3 bases and at J to 3 bases, leaving 1 base not matched to a gene. CDR3 nucleotide sequence: TGTGCCAGTAGTATGGGACAGGGAACAGATACGCAGTATTTT. This sequence encodes CASSMGQGTDTQYF.

Many counts were recorded for this clonotype. The rearrangement links TRBV6-5 to TRBJ1-2; D perhaps matches TRBD1 (5 bases). V was shortened by 6 bases and J by 7 bases, with 12 bases between the two germline ends. This CDR3 has 12 residues. Germline loops: CDR1 MNHEY, CDR2 SVGAGI. The CDR3 sequence: CASRGEGGGYTF. CDR3 nucleotides: TGTGCCAGCAGGGGGGAAGGCGGTGGCTACACCTTC.

Notes on this clonotype: Being one base from a much bigger clone, this may be a read error. The CDR3 does not end in the conserved phenylalanine or tryptophan, so this is likely a read error. Because the CDR3's place on the DNA is in doubt, the DNA is left out and the CDR3 is given as listed by TCRdb. The V and J genes are TRBV12-3 or TRBV12-4 and TRBJ1-5; the table's D call, TRBD1, has no DNA check behind it. The CDR3 contains 14 residues when both ends are counted. The CDR3 is CASRGTGDQVPRHL.

In this sample, this clonotype turned up many times. The rearrangement uses TRBV5-1 and TRBJ1-5, with a tentative D call TRBD1 (6 bases). With 0 bases removed from V and 6 bases from J, the gap between germline ends came to 16 bases. The CDR3 has 16 residues. Germline values: CDR1 SGHRS, CDR2 YFSETQ. CDR3 residues: CASSLAPAGAGQPQHF. The CDR3 bases are TGCGCCAGCAGCTTGGCGCCCGCGGGGGCGGGTCAGCCCCAGCATTTT.

The chain joins TRBV7-9 to TRBJ1-4; the match to TRBD1 covers 7 bases. J gave up 1 base and V 0 bases, and 2 bases lay outside the gene matches. This CDR3 has 16 residues. Germline CDR1 and CDR2: SEHNR and FQNEAQ (reference sequence). The CDR3 region is CASSLAQGRTNEKLFF. The CDR3 DNA is TGTGCCAGCAGCTTAGCACAGGGGAGAACTAATGAAAAACTGTTTTTT.